This T cell receptor (beta chain) comes out of a study of blood T cell repertoires in COVID-19. With V trimmed by 7 bases and J by 0 bases, 9 bases remained unmatched. The CDR3 has 17 residues. Germline V gene data show CDR1 as MDHEN and CDR2 as SYDVKM. Method: immunoSEQ multiplex PCR; TCRdb's copy keeps in-frame clones and lacks some. The table includes about 260,000 clones, around 84% detected once. V and J are TRBV28 and TRBJ2-6, with 7 nucleotides matching TRBD2. Input material: peripheral blood. The TCR sequence derives from a woman aged 60-70 years with COVID-19, enrolled during active disease. In nucleotides, the CDR3 is TGTGCCAGCACCCCGGGGGGAGGACTCTCTGGGGCCAACGTCCTGACTTTC. Translating gives CASTPGGGLSGANVLTF.